Shown below are 25 T cell receptor beta chains from a single sample sequenced in a study of blood T cell repertoires in COVID-19. Method: immunoSEQ multiplex PCR; TCRdb's copy keeps in-frame clones and lacks some. There are 95,000 to 100,000 clones in the sample; about 84% occur only once, and 24% lies in the top ten. Sequenced: peripheral blood. The receptor set was obtained from a human donor in a cohort sampled during active COVID-19.

This clone was counted a single time. The chain carries TRBV19 and TRBJ1-4; 9 bases line up with TRBD1. The CDR3 sequence is 17 residues long. Germline assignment: CDR1 LNHDA and CDR2 SQIVND (reference sequence). V lost 6 bases to trimming and J lost 0 bases; unmatched junction nucleotides: 8. DNA for the CDR3: TGTGCCAGTAGCGAACAGGGGGCGCGGGCAACTAATGAAAAACTGTTTTTT. Its translation is CASSEQGARATNEKLFF.

The chain employs TRBV18 and TRBJ2-2; TRBD2 aligns across 8 bases. The CDR3 loop spans 16 amino acids. Germline V lookup: CDR1 KGHSH, CDR2 LQKENI. Trimming at V came to 4 bases and at J to 0 bases, leaving 4 bases not matched to a gene. The CDR3 DNA reads TGTGCCAGCTCACTAACTAGCGGTTCGAACACCGGGGAGCTGTTTTTT. It yields the protein CASSLTSGSNTGELFF. The full variable domain, rest sourced from reference TRBV18 and TRBJ2-2, is NAGVMQNPRHLVRRRGQEARLRCSPMKGHSHVYWYRQLPEEGLKFMVYLQKENIIDESGMPKERFSAEFPKEGPSILRIQQVVRGDSAAYFCASSLTSGSNTGELFFGEGSRLTVL.

V is TRBV12-3 or TRBV12-4 and J is TRBJ2-7; D is uncertain. The CDR3 is made up of 11 amino acids. V was shortened by 6 bases and J by 3 bases, with 6 bases between the two germline ends. In DNA form, the CDR3 reads TGTGCCAGCAGCACTCTCTACGAGCAGTACTTC. This encodes CASSTLYEQYF.

This chain links TRBV18 with TRBJ2-1; 9 nucleotides align to TRBD2. Germline V lookup: CDR1 KGHSH, CDR2 LQKENI. This CDR3 has 19 amino acids. Trimming cost V 0 bases and J 2 bases; bases outside gene matches: 11. CDR3 DNA sequence: TGTGCCAGCTCACCACCGGGGCTAGCGGGATCTGGAACCTACAATGAGCAGTTCTTC. It yields the protein CASSPPGLAGSGTYNEQFF.

The rearrangement links TRBV11-3 to TRBJ2-3; 10 bases agree with TRBD1. With V trimmed by 5 bases and J by 2 bases, 4 bases remained unmatched. CDR1 and CDR2 (germline): SGHNT, YENEEA. There are 15 residues in the CDR3. This CDR3 is CASSPGQGVTDTQYF. Written as DNA, the CDR3 is TGTGCCAGCAGCCCTGGACAGGGGGTCACAGATACGCAGTATTTT.

A few counts support this clone. Other DNA sequences in this specimen translate into the identical CDR3. V and J are TRBV5-1 and TRBJ2-3, with 9 bases aligning to TRBD2. V was clipped by 1 base and J by 0 bases; unmatched bases: 0. Germline loops: CDR1 SGHRS, CDR2 YFSETQ. CDR3 length: 15 residues. CDR3 nucleotides: TGCGCCAGCAGCTTGACTAGCGGGAGCACAGATACGCAGTATTTT. Protein sequence: CASSLTSGSTDTQYF.

J is TRBJ2-7 and V is TRBV28, with D unclear. Germline loops: CDR1 MDHEN, CDR2 SYDVKM. The CDR3 spans 13 residues. The germline V and J ends were trimmed by 2 bases and 3 bases, with 8 bases remaining between them. The DNA for the CDR3 is TGTGCCAGCAGTTTAGCTAGGTTCTACGAGCAGTACTTC. Its translation: CASSLARFYEQYF.

The chain carries TRBV10-3 and TRBJ1-2; weak D call: TRBD1 (5 bases). V lost 3 bases to trimming and J lost 2 bases, with 10 bases between them. Germline-derived CDR1 and CDR2 are ENHRY and SYGVKD. CDR3 size: 14 residues. The CDR3 here is CAISDPGSNYGYTF. For the CDR3, the DNA is TGTGCCATCAGTGACCCAGGGTCCAACTATGGCTACACCTTC.

The count of this clone is one. The V and J genes are TRBV10-1 and TRBJ2-1; 9 nucleotides align to TRBD1. The CDR3 totals 15 residues. The germline V gene encodes CDR1 WNHNN and CDR2 SYGVQD (reference sequence). Trimming removed 5 bases from V and 2 bases from J; junction bases left unmatched: 4. The CDR3 DNA reads as TGCGCCAGCAGTCGGACAGGGGTAACCTACAATGAGCAGTTCTTC. Protein product: CASSRTGVTYNEQFF.

The chain employs TRBV9 and TRBJ1-2, with 12 bases fitting TRBD1. There are 16 residues in the CDR3. The V and J ends lost 2 bases and 8 bases, in that order; junction bases with no gene match: 10. Germline V CDR1 and CDR2: SGDLS, YYNGEE. The CDR3 region has the DNA TGTGCCAGCAGCGTGACGCCGGGACAGGGGGCAGACGGCTACACCTTC. It is translated as CASSVTPGQGADGYTF. Full variable domain (remainder filled in from reference TRBV9 and TRBJ1-2): DSGVTQTPKHLITATGQRVTLRCSPRSGDLSVYWYQQSLDQGLQFLIQYYNGEERAKGNILERFSAQQFPDLHSELNLSSLELGDSALYFCASSVTPGQGADGYTFGSGTRLTVV.

This clone was found once. The rearrangement links TRBV18 to TRBJ2-7; 9 bases are a match to TRBD1. Per the germline V gene, CDR1 is KGHSH and CDR2 is LQKENI. CDR3 length: 15 amino acids. V dropped 3 bases and J dropped 5; count of bases not matched to a gene: 8. In nucleotides, the CDR3 is TGTGCCAGCTCACCTGGGACAGGGAGGGAAAACGAGCAGTACTTC. Translated: CASSPGTGRENEQYF. The full variable domain, completed using reference TRBV18 and TRBJ2-7, is NAGVMQNPRHLVRRRGQEARLRCSPMKGHSHVYWYRQLPEEGLKFMVYLQKENIIDESGMPKERFSAEFPKEGPSILRIQQVVRGDSAAYFCASSPGTGRENEQYFGPGTRLTVT.

V is TRBV28 and J is TRBJ1-2, with 7 bases fitting TRBD1. CDR1 is MDHEN, CDR2 SYDVKM, per germline. The CDR3 has 15 amino acids. With V trimmed by 3 bases and J by 4 bases, 8 bases remained unmatched. In nucleotides, the CDR3 is TGTGCCAGCAGTTTTGACAGGGACGCAGCCTATGGCTACACCTTC. Amino acids: CASSFDRDAAYGYTF.

The chain recombines TRBV7-3 with TRBJ1-6, with a weak D call TRBD1 (6 bases). Germline lookup yields CDR1 SGHTA and CDR2 FQGTGA. CDR3 size: 15 residues. Between the trimmed V and J ends, which lost 4 bases and 0 bases, there was a span of 7 bases. The CDR3 bases are TGTGCCAGCAGCTCAGGGGCCTCCTATAATTCACCCCTCCACTTT. Its protein product is CASSSGASYNSPLHF.

The chain carries TRBV10-1 and TRBJ2-4, with 8 nucleotides matching TRBD2. The CDR3 covers 16 residues. Germline V gene lookup returns CDR1 WNHNN and CDR2 SYGVQD (reference sequence). With 10 bases clipped from V and 0 bases from J, the junction kept 11 bases outside the gene matches. This CDR3 is CATPGSGGLAKNIQYF. In DNA form, the CDR3 reads TGCGCCACTCCAGGAAGCGGGGGACTAGCCAAAAACATTCAGTACTTC.

The count of this clone is one. The chain employs TRBV19 and TRBJ2-1, with 7 bases fitting TRBD2. The CDR3 sequence is 13 residues long. Per germline, CDR1 LNHDA and CDR2 SQIVND (reference sequence). Trimming at V came to 2 bases and at J to 9 bases, leaving 4 bases not matched to a gene. CDR3 sequence reads: CASSIRLAIEQFF. The DNA for the CDR3 is TGTGCCAGTAGTATACGACTAGCCATTGAGCAGTTCTTC.

The genes are TRBV10-3 and TRBJ2-1; 12 nucleotides agree with TRBD2. The CDR3 runs to 15 residues. The ends lost 6 bases at V and 9 bases at J; junction bases unmatched: 9. The germline CDR1 and CDR2 sequences are ENHRY and SYGVKD. The CDR3 coding sequence is TGTGCCATCAGGGCAACTAGCGGGGGGTACGGTGAGCAGTTCTTC. Translating it yields CAIRATSGGYGEQFF.

The chain joins TRBV18 to TRBJ1-6; D ambiguous. V was clipped by 6 bases and J by 6 bases, with 15 bases between them. This CDR3 spans 15 amino acids. Germline-derived CDR1 and CDR2 are KGHSH and LQKENI. The CDR3 is CASSSDHSFNSPLHF. In DNA form, the CDR3 reads TGTGCCAGCTCCTCTGATCACAGTTTTAATTCACCCCTCCACTTT.

This chain connects TRBV19 to TRBJ2-1, with TRBD1 matching over 8 bases. With 7 bases clipped from V and 2 bases from J, the junction kept 4 bases outside the gene matches. This CDR3 has 14 residues. CDR1 is LNHDA, CDR2 SQIVND, per germline (reference sequence). CDR3 sequence: CASMVQGAYNEQFF. Written as DNA, the CDR3 is TGTGCCAGTATGGTACAGGGGGCCTACAATGAGCAGTTCTTC.

V gene TRBV2 combines with J gene TRBJ1-1; the D is unclear. CDR1 is SNHLY and CDR2 is FYNNEI in the germline V gene. This CDR3 contains 12 residues. Trimming took off 2 bases at V and 5 bases at J, with 6 bases between the two ends. The CDR3 protein is CASSEWRTEAFF. DNA of the CDR3: TGTGCCAGCAGTGAATGGCGGACTGAAGCTTTCTTT.

This rearrangement joins TRBV2 to TRBJ1-6; TRBD1 agrees at 8 bases. Germline V CDR1 and CDR2: SNHLY, FYNNEI. After removal of 7 bases from V and 6 bases from J, the junction contained 11 bases not matched to a gene. The CDR3 totals 16 residues. CDR3 nucleotides: TGTGCCAGCACCGACAGGGGTTCTTCCCTTAATTCACCCCTCCACTTT. Translation gives CASTDRGSSLNSPLHF.

J is TRBJ2-1 and V is TRBV23-1; unclear D gene. TRBV23-1 is flagged as an ORF with uncertain function. The CDR3 is made up of 11 amino acids. V lost 2 bases and J lost 10, with 6 bases in between. The CDR3: CASSQVGEQFF. For the CDR3, the DNA is TGCGCCAGCAGTCAAGTGGGCGAGCAGTTCTTC.

This chain links TRBV28 with TRBJ1-1; no clear D. Trimming took off 2 bases at V and 6 bases at J, with 7 bases between the two ends. Germline values: CDR1 MDHEN, CDR2 SYDVKM. The CDR3 runs 12 residues. CDR3 bases: TGTGCCAGCAGTTTACGTATCCCTGAAGCTTTCTTT. This sequence encodes CASSLRIPEAFF. The full variable domain, completed using reference TRBV28 and TRBJ1-1, is DVKVTQSSRYLVKRTGEKVFLECVQDMDHENMFWYRQDPGLGLRLIYFSYDVKMKEKGDIPEGYSVSREKKERFSLILESASTNQTSMYLCASSLRIPEAFFGQGTRLTVV.

The chain is built from TRBV28 and TRBJ2-6, with 8 bases fitting TRBD1. The CDR3 covers 15 residues. Trimming removed 5 bases from V and 1 base from J; junction bases left unmatched: 1. Germline V gene data show CDR1 as MDHEN and CDR2 as SYDVKM. CDR3 sequence reads: CASSRQGSGANVLTF. CDR3 coding DNA: TGTGCCAGCAGTAGACAGGGGTCTGGGGCCAACGTCCTGACTTTC.

This clone showed up just a few times. The gene calls are TRBV19 and TRBJ2-7; TRBD2 might be the D (5 bases). Trimming shortened V by 5 bases and J by 3 bases, and 11 bases separated the two germline ends. The CDR3 is 13 residues long. CDR1 and CDR2 (germline): LNHDA, SQIVND (reference sequence). CDR3 sequence (DNA): TGTGCCAGTAGTCCTCGGGGTTTCTACGAGCAGTACTTC. Its protein is CASSPRGFYEQYF.

The chain is built from TRBV3-1 (or the pseudogene TRBV3-2) and TRBJ1-1, with 9 nucleotides matching TRBD1. This CDR3 spans 13 amino acids. Germline-derived CDR1 and CDR2 are LGHDT and YNNKEL (reference sequence). V dropped 3 bases and J dropped 4; count of bases not matched to a gene: 0. The DNA for the CDR3 is TGTGCCAGCAGCCAGGGACAGGGCACTGAAGCTTTCTTT. Amino acids: CASSQGQGTEAFF.